This T cell receptor beta chain was found in a study of blood T cells in healthy people across ages. On this clonotype itself: Its antigen is as yet unknown.

Study outcomes and limitations: Per million T cells, TCR beta diversity dropped about linearly as age rose. For the donors, CMV status was unknown and possibly confounded expanded clonotype changes. A greater number of naive CD4+ cells and higher diversity distinguished long-lived donors from aged donors.

There were at least 5.5 micrograms of total RNA extracted from every sample. This CDR3 spans 13 amino acids. Deletions cut 3 bases from V and 10 bases from J, with 15 bases between. Germline assignment: CDR1 MDHEN and CDR2 SYDVKM. Alongside a J-beta primer mix, a sample-barcoded 5' primer served in a second PCR lasting about 6 to 12 cycles. One entry per CDR3 protein results from TCRdb running MiXCR on the 5' RACE reads. The sample yields some 1,800,000 distinct CDR3 sequences, roughly two fifths seen once. The chain joins TRBV28 to TRBJ1-2, with D hard to call. The receptor's source is a human donor in good health. The sample was blood. The CDR3 DNA follows: TGTGCCAGCAGTTTTGTAAGAGTAATGTTCTACACCTTC. This codes for CASSFVRVMFYTF.